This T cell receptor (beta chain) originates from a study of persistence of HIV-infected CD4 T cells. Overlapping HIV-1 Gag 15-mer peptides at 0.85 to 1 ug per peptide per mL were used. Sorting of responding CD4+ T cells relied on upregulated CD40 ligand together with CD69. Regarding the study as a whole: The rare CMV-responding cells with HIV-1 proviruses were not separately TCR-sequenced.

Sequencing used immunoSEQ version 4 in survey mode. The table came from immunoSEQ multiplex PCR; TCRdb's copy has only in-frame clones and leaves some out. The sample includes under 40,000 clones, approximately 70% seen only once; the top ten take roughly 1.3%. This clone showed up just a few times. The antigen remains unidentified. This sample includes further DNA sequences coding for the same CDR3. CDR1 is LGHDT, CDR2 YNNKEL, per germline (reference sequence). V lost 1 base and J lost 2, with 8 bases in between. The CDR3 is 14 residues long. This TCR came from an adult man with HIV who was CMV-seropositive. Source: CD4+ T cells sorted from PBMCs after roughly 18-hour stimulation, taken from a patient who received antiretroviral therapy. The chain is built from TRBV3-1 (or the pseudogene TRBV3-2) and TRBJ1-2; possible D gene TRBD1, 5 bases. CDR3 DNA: TGTGCCAGCAGCCAAGGGGGCCGCAACTATGGCTACACCTTC. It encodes CASSQGGRNYGYTF.